This T cell receptor beta chain was sequenced during a study of cytomegalovirus exposure and HLA in healthy donors. Study information: Later analysis reported that the approximately 120 validation repertoires shared the platform of the approximately 670 first-cohort repertoires. Overall study results and limits: Overall, approximately 150 TCR beta chains were annotated as cytomegalovirus-associated. Confirmation in vitro established that a few CMV-associated chains were specific for CMV antigens.

The validation cohort, a group of more than 100 subjects, included the donors and was separate from the roughly 670-subject first cohort. A remark on this clone: Antigen: not known.

The germline CDR1 and CDR2 sequences are LNHNV and YYDKDF (reference sequence). This CDR3 region has 15 residues. The germline V and J ends were trimmed by 4 bases and 1 base, with 13 bases remaining between them. Here immunoSEQ multiplex PCR was the method, and the copy in TCRdb shows in-frame clones only, minus some. The sample includes roughly 220,000 clones, approximately 88% of them seen just once. The sequence derives from a young woman in good health and CMV-seropositive. Sequencing input: PBMCs. The chain carries TRBV15 and TRBJ1-2, with D maybe TRBD1 (5 bases). The CDR3 protein is CATSIAGGGNYGYTF. CDR3 nucleotides: TGTGCCACCAGCATAGCGGGGGGGGGTAACTATGGCTACACCTTC. Based on the CDR3 plus reference TRBV15 and TRBJ1-2, the full variable domain is DAMVIQNPRYQVTQFGKPVTLSCSQTLNHNVMYWYQQKSSQAPKLLFHYYDKDFNNEADTPDNFQSRRPNTSFCFLDIRSPGLGDTAMYLCATSIAGGGNYGYTFGSGTRLTVV.